Shown below are 15 T cell receptor beta chains from a single sample sequenced in a study of early T cells in non-severe SARS-CoV-2 infection. TCRdb re-called the 5' RACE reads through MiXCR, storing one row per CDR3 protein. The repertoire holds more than 90,000 distinct CDR3 sequences, with roughly 11% as singletons. The source material was whole blood. The origin of the receptors is an adult who was a healthcare worker with PCR-confirmed SARS-CoV-2 infection or an uninfected control (not recorded which).

The chain recombines TRBV6-4 with TRBJ2-3; D remains unclear. The V gene lost 2 bases and the J gene lost 1 base, with 4 bases spanning the gap. Germline V gene data show CDR1 as MRHNA and CDR2 as SNTAGT. The CDR3 length is 13 residues. This CDR3 is CASSDRGTDTQYF. The DNA for the CDR3 is TGTGCCAGCAGTGACAGGGGCACAGATACGCAGTATTTT.

This clonotype occurred a few times. J is TRBJ2-3 and V is TRBV27, with D unresolved. The CDR3 has 14 residues. Trimming took off 2 bases at V and 7 bases at J, with 13 bases between the two ends. Germline V gene lookup returns CDR1 MNHEY and CDR2 SMNVEV (reference sequence). As DNA, the CDR3 is TGTGCCAGCAGTTTAGGGCTAGGAGCAAATACGCAGTATTTT. Its protein product is CASSLGLGANTQYF.

This clonotype appeared many times. The CDR3 sequence is CASSGLSSYEQYF. CDR3 bases: TGTGCCAGCAGCGGCCTTAGCTCCTACGAGCAGTACTTC. The chain employs TRBV9 and TRBJ2-7; D is uncertain. The ends were cut back, 3 bases at V and 0 bases at J, with 7 bases in the middle. From germline, CDR1 is SGDLS and CDR2 YYNGEE. The CDR3 covers 13 residues.

This clonotype has just a few counts. This rearrangement joins TRBV30 to TRBJ2-2; 7 bases line up with TRBD2. After removal of 3 bases from V and 4 bases from J, the junction contained 29 bases not matched to a gene. CDR3 size: 22 residues. Germline V gene sequence: CDR1 GTSNPN, CDR2 SVGIG (reference sequence). The CDR3, as DNA: TGTGCCTGGAGCGATCTCGGGTCTTTTGGGGATGCCGGGAGGATTAGCACCGGGGAGCTGTTTTTT. This encodes CAWSDLGSFGDAGRISTGELFF.

The gene calls are TRBV12-3 or TRBV12-4 and TRBJ2-4; D ambiguous. V was pared by 5 bases and J by 9 bases, with 8 bases between. This CDR3 is built from 11 residues. The CDR3 sequence is CASSVSSIQYF. The CDR3 DNA sequence: TGTGCCAGCAGTGTTAGTAGCATTCAGTACTTC.

This clonotype was observed a handful of times. This sequence joins TRBV7-2 and TRBJ2-5; 8 nucleotides agree with TRBD1. CDR1 and CDR2 from the germline V gene are SGHTA and FQGNSA. Trimming removed 1 base from V and 7 bases from J; junction bases left unmatched: 11. The CDR3 consists of 16 residues. The CDR3 coding sequence is TGTGCCAGCAGCTTAGGCGGGACAGGAGGTGCGGGGACCCAGTACTTC. Amino acids: CASSLGGTGGAGTQYF.

This clonotype was counted at least ten times. V is TRBV10-1 and J is TRBJ2-7, with 7 bases fitting TRBD1. Germline CDR1 reads WNHNN; CDR2 reads SYGVQD (reference sequence). J lost 3 bases, V lost 5 bases, and 1 base had no gene match. The CDR3 extends over 12 amino acids. CDR3: CASSRDSYEQYF. The CDR3 region has the DNA TGCGCCAGCAGTAGGGACAGCTACGAGCAGTACTTC.

This clonotype has only a few counts. The gene calls are TRBV5-4 and TRBJ2-1; TRBD2 matches 13 bases. From germline, CDR1 is SGHNT and CDR2 YYREEE (reference sequence). CDR3 length: 14 residues. V lost 4 bases to trimming and J lost 8 bases; unmatched junction nucleotides: 3. The CDR3 protein is CASSLGLAGDEQFF. CDR3 in DNA: TGTGCCAGCAGCCTTGGACTAGCGGGGGATGAGCAGTTCTTC.

The chain recombines TRBV5-1 with TRBJ2-7; the D gene could be TRBD1 or TRBD2 (6 bases each). V gave up 7 bases and J gave up 0 bases, with 20 bases separating them. The CDR3 spans 16 residues. Germline lookup yields CDR1 SGHRS and CDR2 YFSETQ. The CDR3 reads CASRPGADWSSYEQYF. DNA of the CDR3: TGCGCCAGCCGTCCGGGGGCCGACTGGAGCTCCTACGAGCAGTACTTC.

This clonotype was picked up many times. The chain joins TRBV28 to TRBJ1-1; D is ambiguous. Trimming stripped 6 bases from V and 1 base from J, with 15 bases between. Germline V gene sequence: CDR1 MDHEN, CDR2 SYDVKM. CDR3 size: 15 residues. CDR3 loop: CASSQAPGTNTEAFF. The CDR3, as DNA: TGTGCCAGCAGCCAAGCCCCCGGAACGAACACTGAAGCTTTCTTT.

This clonotype was observed a few times. The chain carries TRBV18 and TRBJ1-1; a weak D match, TRBD1 (6 bases). Deletions cut 3 bases from V and 2 bases from J, with 16 bases between. From germline, CDR1 is KGHSH and CDR2 LQKENI. The CDR3 contains 16 residues. The CDR3 nucleotides are TGTGCCAGCTCACCTTCAGGGGCGCAGAGAAACACTGAAGCTTTCTTT. Protein sequence: CASSPSGAQRNTEAFF.

Ten or more counts support this clonotype. The genes are TRBV20-1 and TRBJ1-1; a possible D gene is TRBD1 (5 bases). Trimming stripped 5 bases from V and 1 base from J, with 8 bases between. This CDR3 is 12 amino acids long. Germline lookup yields CDR1 DFQATT and CDR2 SNEGSKA (reference sequence). CDR3 protein: CSAPDRNTEAFF. For the CDR3, the DNA is TGCAGTGCTCCAGACAGGAACACTGAAGCTTTCTTT.

The rearrangement joins TRBV5-1 to TRBJ1-4; TRBD1 aligns across 7 bases. The CDR3 contains 20 residues. Germline V gene lookup returns CDR1 SGHRS and CDR2 YFSETQ. V lost 0 bases and J lost 0; bases outside the gene matches: 14. CDR3 nucleotides: TGCGCCAGCAGCTTGGGGGAGCGTGGGACAGAAAGTGCAACTAATGAAAAACTGTTTTTT. Its translation is CASSLGERGTESATNEKLFF.

This clonotype was recorded at least ten times. The chain's CDR3 is CASSEEAEAPQHF. The CDR3 DNA follows: TGTGCCAGCAGTGAAGAAGCGGAGGCGCCCCAGCATTTT. The J gene is TRBJ1-5, the V gene TRBV6-1; D unclear. Germline V CDR1 and CDR2: MNHNS, SASEGT. V was pared by 1 base and J by 9 bases, with 10 bases between. The CDR3 contains 13 residues.

This chain links TRBV29-1 with TRBJ1-2, with 7 nucleotides matching TRBD1. The CDR3 spans 14 residues. The junction had 10 bases not matched to a gene; V was cut back by 3 bases and J by 6 bases. The germline V gene encodes CDR1 SQVTM and CDR2 ANQGSEA. The CDR3 sequence is CSVEDIGTEDGYTF. CDR3 DNA: TGCAGCGTTGAGGACATCGGGACAGAGGATGGCTACACCTTC.